These 14 T cell receptor beta chains were sequenced from one sample in a study of T-cell reconstitution after alpha-beta-depleted transplantation in children. This sample's TCRbeta library carried unique molecular identifier barcodes. TCRdb independently ran MiXCR on the PCR reads; one entry per CDR3 protein. Of about a million distinct CDR3 sequences listed, about 30% were seen once; the top ten hold roughly 27%. The sequencing used PBMCs, mostly from graft donor cells, collected 360 days after TCRalphabeta/CD19-depleted stem cell transplant. These receptors came from a boy younger than two who had a stem cell transplant for SCID, so the T cells may come from the graft donor.

This clonotype occurred a few times. This rearrangement joins TRBV6-1 to TRBJ1-5; unclear D gene. Per the germline V gene, CDR1 is MNHNS and CDR2 is SASEGT. V lost 1 base and J lost 0, with 7 bases in between. The length of the CDR3 is 15 residues. The CDR3 region has the DNA TGTGCCAGCAGTGAAGGGTTTTATAGCAATCAGCCCCAGCATTTT. It translates to CASSEGFYSNQPQHF.

This clonotype has more than one count but fewer than ten. The gene calls are TRBV28 and TRBJ2-7; D gene uncertain. Germline CDR1 is MDHEN and CDR2 is SYDVKM. The V end lost 6 bases, the J end lost 1 base, and 19 bases lay between the germline ends. The CDR3 is 16 amino acids. Here the CDR3 reads CASSSTGWAQSYEQYF. CDR3 nucleotide sequence: TGTGCCAGCAGCTCTACCGGTTGGGCTCAATCCTACGAGCAGTACTTC.

This clonotype was seen a handful of times. The genes are TRBV29-1 and TRBJ2-3; the match to TRBD2 covers 9 bases. Germline lookup yields CDR1 SQVTM and CDR2 ANQGSEA. CDR3 size: 13 residues. V shed 4 bases, J shed 4 bases, and the junction held 3 bases outside the gene matches. DNA of the CDR3: TGCAGCGTTGGCGGGGGGGAAGCAGATACGCAGTATTTT. It yields the protein CSVGGGEADTQYF.

The rearrangement links TRBV5-1 to TRBJ2-7, with no clear D. The CDR3 extends over 15 amino acids. Germline V lookup: CDR1 SGHRS, CDR2 YFSETQ. V lost 1 base and J 2 bases, leaving 13 bases between the germline ends. DNA for the CDR3: TGCGCCAGCAGCTTGTCCCAAGCGCCAACCTACGAGCAGTACTTC. This encodes CASSLSQAPTYEQYF. Drawing the rest from reference TRBV5-1 and TRBJ2-7, the complete variable domain is KAGVTQTPRYLIKTRGQQVTLSCSPISGHRSVSWYQQTPGQGLQFLFEYFSETQRNKGNFPGRFSGRQFSNSRSEMNVSTLELGDSALYLCASSLSQAPTYEQYFGPGTRLTVT.

This clonotype was found a few times. The J gene is TRBJ2-3, the V gene TRBV20-1; the match to TRBD2 covers 11 bases. From germline, CDR1 is DFQATT and CDR2 SNEGSKA (reference sequence). This CDR3 comprises 16 residues. Unmatched junction bases numbered 14, after V lost 1 base and J lost 11 bases. In nucleotides, the CDR3 is TGCAGTGCTAGAGTTCCTAGCGGGGGGCCCCCTCTTGGGCAGTATTTT. Translating it yields CSARVPSGGPPLGQYF.

The V gene is TRBV6-5, the J gene TRBJ1-1, with unresolved D. Germline V gives CDR1 MNHEY, CDR2 SVGAGI. The CDR3 length is 17 residues. Trimming cost V 0 bases and J 4 bases, with 18 bases left between them. The CDR3 region is CASSYSNRALPGTEAFF. The CDR3, as DNA: TGTGCCAGCAGTTACTCGAATCGGGCCCTCCCCGGCACTGAAGCTTTCTTT.

This clonotype has just a few counts. This CDR3 is CSVHYRGFPYNEQFF. The CDR3 bases are TGCAGCGTTCACTACAGGGGCTTCCCCTACAATGAGCAGTTCTTC. This sequence joins TRBV29-1 and TRBJ2-1; 7 bases fit TRBD1. The V gene end was trimmed by 5 bases and the J gene end by 2 bases; junction bases not matched to a gene: 9. The CDR3 is 15 residues long. Germline assignment: CDR1 SQVTM and CDR2 ANQGSEA.

The rearrangement links TRBV12-3 or TRBV12-4 to TRBJ1-1; the D is unclear. This CDR3 region has 14 residues. Trimming cost V 6 bases and J 0 bases, with 11 bases left between them. The DNA of the CDR3 is TGTGCCAGCAGGAAGGGCACTATGAACACTGAAGCTTTCTTT. This sequence encodes CASRKGTMNTEAFF.

The chain carries TRBV5-1 and TRBJ1-6; the D gene is possibly TRBD1 (6 bases). Looked up from germline, CDR1 is SGHRS and CDR2 is YFSETQ. The CDR3 consists of 18 residues. V lost 3 bases, J lost 0 bases, and 16 bases lay in between. The chain's CDR3 is CASSYYGQSSSYNSPLHF. CDR3 bases: TGCGCCAGCAGCTATTATGGACAGTCAAGCTCCTATAATTCACCCCTCCACTTT.

This chain links TRBV5-5 with TRBJ2-2, with a weak D call TRBD2 (6 bases). V gave up 3 bases and J gave up 1 base, with 16 bases separating them. This CDR3 has 17 amino acids. Germline V gene sequence: CDR1 SGHKS, CDR2 YYEKEE (reference sequence). In DNA form, the CDR3 reads TGTGCCAGCAGCTCCCACCCGACTAGTCTGAACACCGGGGAGCTGTTTTTT. Residues: CASSSHPTSLNTGELFF.

A few counts support this clonotype. The V gene is TRBV7-2, the J gene TRBJ2-5; 8 bases agree with TRBD1. The germline gives CDR1 SGHTA, CDR2 FQGNSA. The CDR3 is 16 residues long. The V gene end was trimmed by 3 bases and the J gene end by 4 bases; junction bases not matched to a gene: 10. CDR3 sequence: CASSFGTGSVIETQYF. The DNA of the CDR3 is TGTGCCAGCAGCTTTGGGACAGGTTCGGTAATAGAGACCCAGTACTTC.

V and J are TRBV12-3 or TRBV12-4 and TRBJ1-2; D perhaps matches TRBD1 (6 bases). This CDR3 region has 14 residues. V dropped 6 bases and J dropped 6 bases, with 17 bases sitting between them. The CDR3 DNA reads as TGTGCCAGCAGCCCAGGGGTGTTGAGGGATGGCTACACCTTC. Encoded protein: CASSPGVLRDGYTF.

The V and J genes are TRBV12-3 or TRBV12-4 and TRBJ2-1; no reliable D call. Trimming took off 4 bases at V and 2 bases at J, with 15 bases between the two ends. The length of the CDR3 is 16 residues. The CDR3: CASSYRIGPPYNEQFF. CDR3 bases: TGTGCCAGCAGTTACCGGATAGGGCCCCCCTACAATGAGCAGTTCTTC.

This clonotype came up a few times. The chain combines TRBV25-1 with TRBJ2-2; 7 bases are a match to TRBD1. There are 16 residues in the CDR3. Per the germline V gene, CDR1 is MGHDK and CDR2 is SYGVNS. With V trimmed by 3 bases and J by 5 bases, 9 bases remained unmatched. This CDR3 is CASSENGQERTGELFF. The CDR3 DNA reads TGTGCCAGCAGTGAGAACGGACAGGAGAGGACCGGGGAGCTGTTTTTT.